This T cell receptor (beta chain) was sequenced during a study of OX40 agonist ivuxolimab in advanced cancers. Study context: Patients were dosed with the agonistic anti-OX40 (CD134) antibody ivuxolimab. Partial responses were achieved by three patients, one with hepatocellular carcinoma and two with cutaneous melanoma. At 0.01 to 10 mg/kg, ivuxolimab was administered intravenously to patients every 2 weeks. General observations from the study: Patients who responded partially at 0.1-3.0 mg/kg showed clonal expansion ranking among the lowest.

About this clone: The antigen remains undetermined.

The V end lost 0 bases, the J end lost 4 bases, and 8 bases lay between the germline ends. Germline V gene lookup returns CDR1 SGHRS and CDR2 YFSETQ. The CDR3 contains 14 residues. Sequencing was performed with immunoSEQ multiplex PCR; in TCRdb, only in-frame clones are kept and a portion is missing. The sample shows 85,000 to 100,000 clones, about 87% of them seen only once. The chain employs TRBV5-1 and TRBJ2-1; no firm D call. The receptor was derived from an adult with an advanced solid tumor such as melanoma, head and neck, liver or kidney cancer. The sequences come from CD4+ or CD8+ T cells sorted from blood, collected in a trial of the OX40 agonist ivuxolimab. The CDR3 here is CASSLEDPYNEQFF. CDR3 in DNA: TGCGCCAGCAGCTTGGAAGACCCTTACAATGAGCAGTTCTTC.